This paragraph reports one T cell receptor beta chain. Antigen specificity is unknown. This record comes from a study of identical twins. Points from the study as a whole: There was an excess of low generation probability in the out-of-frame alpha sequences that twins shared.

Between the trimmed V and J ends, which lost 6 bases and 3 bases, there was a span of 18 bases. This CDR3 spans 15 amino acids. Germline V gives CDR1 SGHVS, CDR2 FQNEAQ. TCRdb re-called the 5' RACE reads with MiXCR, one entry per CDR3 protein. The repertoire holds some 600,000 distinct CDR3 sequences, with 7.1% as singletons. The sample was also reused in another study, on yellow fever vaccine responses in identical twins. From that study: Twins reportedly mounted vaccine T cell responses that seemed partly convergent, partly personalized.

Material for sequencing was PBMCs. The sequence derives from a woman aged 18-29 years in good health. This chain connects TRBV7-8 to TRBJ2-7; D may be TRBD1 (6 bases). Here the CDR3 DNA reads TGTGCCAGCAGGGAAACAGGGCTCATTTTCTACGAGCAGTACTTC. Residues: CASRETGLIFYEQYF.